This entry lists 18 T cell receptor beta chains sequenced from one sample in a study of blood T cell repertoires in COVID-19. TCRdb's copy holds only in-frame clones and misses some; the assay was immunoSEQ multiplex PCR. In the table there are under 200,000 clones, more than 70% of which are singletons. Input material: peripheral blood. These receptors were obtained from a man aged 45-60 years with active or convalescent COVID-19.

V gene TRBV9 combines with J gene TRBJ2-7; TRBD2 aligns across 7 bases. Germline V CDR1 and CDR2: SGDLS, YYNGEE. With V trimmed by 4 bases and J by 2 bases, 6 bases remained unmatched. CDR3 length: 14 residues. The CDR3 reads CASSPRGGAYEQYF. The CDR3 DNA is TGTGCCAGCAGCCCACGGGGAGGGGCCTACGAGCAGTACTTC.

The chain uses TRBV5-1 and TRBJ2-1; perhaps TRBD2 as D (6 bases). CDR1 and CDR2 (germline): SGHRS, YFSETQ. Deletions cut 6 bases from V and 2 bases from J, with 18 bases between. CDR3 size: 16 residues. CDR3 sequence reads: CASKLVGSRTYNEQFF. The CDR3 region has the DNA TGCGCCAGCAAACTCGTCGGGAGCAGGACCTACAATGAGCAGTTCTTC.

The rearrangement joins TRBV29-1 to TRBJ2-1; a possible D gene is TRBD2 (6 bases). V dropped 8 bases and J dropped 0 bases, with 11 bases sitting between them. This CDR3 region has 13 residues. Per germline, CDR1 SQVTM and CDR2 ANQGSEA. The CDR3 nucleotides are TGCAGCACCAGCGGGCCCTCCTACAATGAGCAGTTCTTC. It codes for CSTSGPSYNEQFF.

The chain employs TRBV19 and TRBJ2-3, with 8 bases lining up with TRBD2. The germline gives CDR1 LNHDA, CDR2 SQIVND (reference sequence). This CDR3 comprises 15 residues. The J segment lost 0 bases and the V segment lost 4 bases, leaving 3 bases of the junction unmatched. CDR3 amino acids: CASSSGGQSTDTQYF. CDR3 bases: TGTGCCAGTAGTAGCGGGGGGCAGAGCACAGATACGCAGTATTTT.

This clone occurred once. The rearrangement joins TRBV7-2 to TRBJ1-5; TRBD1 matches 9 bases. The germline V gene has CDR1 SGHTA and CDR2 FQGNSA. Trimming at V came to 5 bases and at J to 7 bases, leaving 9 bases not matched to a gene. There are 15 residues in the CDR3. This CDR3 is CASSPRTGVMQPQHF. The CDR3 nucleotides are TGTGCCAGCAGCCCAAGGACAGGGGTAATGCAGCCCCAGCATTTT.

This chain uses TRBV28 with TRBJ1-2; possible D gene TRBD1, 6 bases. CDR1 is MDHEN, CDR2 SYDVKM, per germline. With 5 bases removed from V and 2 bases from J, the gap between germline ends came to 9 bases. The CDR3 extends over 13 amino acids. The CDR3 sequence is CASSVTGNYGYTF. CDR3 DNA: TGTGCCAGCAGTGTCACAGGGAACTATGGCTACACCTTC.

V is TRBV20-1 and J is TRBJ2-5, with unresolved D. The CDR3 is 13 amino acids. Trimming took 3 bases from V and 0 from J, leaving 8 bases between them. The germline V gene has CDR1 DFQATT and CDR2 SNEGSKA (reference sequence). CDR3 sequence (DNA): TGCAGTGCTAGTCGTGGCAACCAAGAGACCCAGTACTTC. This translates into CSASRGNQETQYF.

V gene TRBV27 combines with J gene TRBJ1-5; TRBD1 matches 8 bases. Trimming cost V 6 bases and J 9 bases; bases outside gene matches: 13. Germline V gene data show CDR1 as MNHEY and CDR2 as SMNVEV (reference sequence). The CDR3 spans 15 residues. DNA for the CDR3: TGTGCCAGCAGCCGACGGGGACAGGAACGTTGGCCCCAGCATTTT. Translating it yields CASSRRGQERWPQHF.

The V gene is TRBV7-9, the J gene TRBJ2-6; TRBD2 agrees at 9 bases. The CDR3 is 17 residues long. The V gene's germline CDR1 is SEHNR and CDR2 FQNEAQ (reference sequence). V was clipped by 5 bases and J by 0 bases; unmatched bases: 5. The CDR3 DNA sequence: TGTGCCAGCAGCCGACTAGCGGAATTCTCTGGGGCCAACGTCCTGACTTTC. Its translation is CASSRLAEFSGANVLTF. Full variable domain (rest looked up from reference TRBV7-9 and TRBJ2-6): DTGVSQNPRHKITKRGQNVTFRCDPISEHNRLYWYRQTLGQGPEFLTYFQNEAQLEKSRLLSDRFSAERPKGSFSTLEIQRTEQGDSAMYLCASSRLAEFSGANVLTFGAGSRLTVL.

The chain combines TRBV6-5 with TRBJ1-5; D is uncertain. The length of the CDR3 is 15 residues. V was trimmed by 0 bases and J by 4 bases, leaving 10 bases between them. Looked up from germline, CDR1 is MNHEY and CDR2 is SVGAGI. The CDR3 loop is CASSYSMAANQPQHF. CDR3 DNA: TGTGCCAGCAGTTACTCGATGGCGGCGAATCAGCCCCAGCATTTT.

The chain links TRBV3-1 (or the pseudogene TRBV3-2) to TRBJ2-2; 7 bases fit TRBD1. The trim removed 2 bases at V and 4 bases at J, leaving 4 bases unmatched. The CDR3 spans 15 residues. CDR1 is LGHDT and CDR2 is YNNKEL in the germline V gene (reference sequence). The chain's CDR3 is CASSQWQGVTGELFF. CDR3 sequence (DNA): TGTGCCAGCAGCCAATGGCAGGGGGTCACCGGGGAGCTGTTTTTT.

This rearrangement joins TRBV6-5 to TRBJ2-5; the D gene is possibly TRBD2 (6 bases). CDR1 is MNHEY and CDR2 is SVGAGI in the germline V gene. Trimming pared 6 bases from V and 4 bases from J, leaving 9 bases between. The CDR3 has 12 amino acids. The CDR3 here is CASSPGVETQYF. The CDR3 bases are TGTGCCAGCAGCCCGGGGGTAGAGACCCAGTACTTC.

V usage is TRBV5-1 and J usage is TRBJ2-7; 9 bases line up with TRBD1. V shed 6 bases and J 3 bases; nucleotides not matched to a gene: 7. The CDR3 loop spans 14 amino acids. Germline CDR1 is SGHRS and CDR2 is YFSETQ. DNA for the CDR3: TGCGCCAGCAACTATGGACAGGGGCGCTACGAGCAGTACTTC. This translates into CASNYGQGRYEQYF.

This chain joins TRBV4-3 and TRBJ1-2; D unresolved. The CDR3 length is 15 residues. V was clipped by 1 base and J by 0 bases, with 9 bases between them. In germline, CDR1 is LGHNA, CDR2 YSLEER. The CDR3 nucleotides read TGCGCCAGCAGCCAAGGAGGGAGGGCTAACTATGGCTACACCTTC. The encoded protein is CASSQGGRANYGYTF.

The chain carries TRBV3-1 (or the pseudogene TRBV3-2) and TRBJ1-5; D might be TRBD1 (6 bases). V lost 4 bases, J lost 0 bases, and 10 bases lay in between. The CDR3 is 15 amino acids. Germline V gives CDR1 LGHDT, CDR2 YNNKEL (reference sequence). CDR3 bases: TGTGCCAGCAGCCCAGGACAGAATAGCAATCAGCCCCAGCATTTT. Translating gives CASSPGQNSNQPQHF.

Many counts were recorded for this clone. This chain joins TRBV6-2 or TRBV6-3 and TRBJ1-1; TRBD1 matches at 7 bases. CDR3 size: 13 residues. Trimming cost V 4 bases and J 4 bases; bases outside gene matches: 3. Germline values: CDR1 MNHEY, CDR2 SVGEGT. The CDR3 here is CASSSQGGTEAFF. The CDR3 DNA sequence: TGTGCCAGCAGTTCCCAGGGGGGCACTGAAGCTTTCTTT.

The gene calls are TRBV19 and TRBJ1-4; 8 bases agree with TRBD1. This CDR3 spans 16 amino acids. Germline V lookup: CDR1 LNHDA, CDR2 SQIVND (reference sequence). V was pared by 2 bases and J by 1 base, with 3 bases of the junction left unmatched. Here the CDR3 DNA reads TGTGCCAGTAGTATACCTGGGACAGGAACTAATGAAAAACTGTTTTTT. Protein sequence: CASSIPGTGTNEKLFF.

V gene TRBV20-1 combines with J gene TRBJ1-2; D is unclear. With 4 bases removed from V and 1 base from J, the gap between germline ends came to 10 bases. The CDR3 runs 13 residues. Per germline, CDR1 DFQATT and CDR2 SNEGSKA (reference sequence). The CDR3 nucleotides are TGCAGTGCTATTGAACAGCTTAACTATGGCTACACCTTC. Protein product: CSAIEQLNYGYTF.